This TCR beta chain comes out of a study of blood T cells in healthy people across ages. Whole-study results and caveats: The study lacked donor CMV status, which possibly confounded expanded clonotype changes.

A note on this clonotype: Its antigen is as yet unknown.

A second PCR of 7 to 11 cycles used a sample-barcoded 5' primer and a J-beta primer mix. Each of the cDNA molecules was tagged by a template-switch adaptor with 12 random nucleotides. TCRdb re-called the 5' RACE reads with MiXCR, one entry per CDR3 protein. The data hold some 550,000 distinct CDR3 sequences, with 47% observed a single time. The germline V gene encodes CDR1 DFQATT and CDR2 SNEGSKA (reference sequence). The V and J ends lost 4 bases and 3 bases respectively, with 12 bases between them. CDR3 length: 14 residues. This TCR was sampled from a man older than 75 in good health. The V gene is TRBV20-1, the J gene TRBJ1-4; tentative D call: TRBD1 (5 bases). Sequencing used blood. CDR3 in DNA: TGCAGTGCTATCGGGGGTCCGGCTAATGAAAAACTGTTTTTT. Translation gives CSAIGGPANEKLFF.